This T cell receptor beta chain appears in the sequencing data of a study of regulatory T cells in long-lasting Graves disease. Study as a whole: Graves' patients (newly diagnosed) had been on antithyroid drugs under 3 months.

This clonotype was seen more than once but under ten times. The time point denotes: newly diagnosed GD, antithyroid drugs for less than 3 months. Isolated PBMC RNA provided the starting material for the TCR library. V shed 2 bases and J 2 bases; nucleotides not matched to a gene: 3. Germline CDR1 SGHDN, CDR2 FVKESK. The CDR3 extends over 15 amino acids. Arm-PCR of CDR3 regions with iRepertoire HTBI primers generated TCR beta libraries. Using its own MiXCR run on the multiplex PCR reads, TCRdb lists one record per CDR3 protein. The repertoire holds fewer than 650,000 distinct CDR3 sequences, with 16% as singletons. This sample was also put to use in a study of T cells in Graves' hyperthyroidism and ophthalmopathy. That report notes: Clinical symptoms, serum thyroxine, TRAb, thyroid ultrasound and orbital computed tomography informed diagnoses. Researchers ran a first-round RT-PCR on the TCR CDR3 using the HTBI primer set.

The sequences come from peripheral blood mononuclear cells (PBMCs), collected at new diagnosis, from a patient treated with antithyroid drugs. J is TRBJ2-5 and V is TRBV14, with TRBD2 matching 9 bases. The receptor's source is a man aged 18 to 29 with Graves disease. The chain's CDR3 is CASSQTTSGQETQYF. CDR3 DNA: TGTGCCAGCAGCCAAACGACTAGCGGACAAGAGACCCAGTACTTC.